This T cell receptor beta chain appears in the sequencing data of a study of cytomegalovirus exposure and HLA in healthy donors. General study findings and limits: Association with HLA alleles at 0.05 false discovery rate was found for around 17,000 TCR beta sequences in a later analysis. A later analysis reportedly found that, within productive TCRs, an Asian-associated ancestry cluster had fewer N-insertions than the mean observed across the approximately 700 donors.

The PCR employed 60 Vbeta primers together with 13 Jbeta primers. Only in-frame clones appear in the TCRdb table, and some are missing; sequencing was by immunoSEQ multiplex PCR. The table has 150,000 to 200,000 clones, roughly 74% seen once. This CDR3 spans 15 amino acids. Trimming at V came to 3 bases and at J to 6 bases, leaving 3 bases not matched to a gene. Germline lookup yields CDR1 KGHSH and CDR2 LQKENI. In regard to this clone: Its cognate antigen is unknown.

The sequence derives from a woman aged 30 to 39 in good health and CMV-seronegative. The chain recombines TRBV18 with TRBJ2-1; 12 nucleotides align to TRBD2. The sample taken for sequencing was PBMCs. Written as DNA, the CDR3 is TGTGCCAGCTCACCTGGACTAGCGGGGATCAATGAGCAGTTCTTC. This translates into CASSPGLAGINEQFF.